These 3 T cell receptor beta chains were all obtained from the same sample, sequenced in a study of OX40 agonist ivuxolimab in advanced cancers. The library was produced with the immunoSEQ multiplex PCR assay. The source is immuneACCESS, and TCRdb retained only in-frame sequences with V and J called. Part of the clones is not carried over; for the studies checked, unresolved V genes explain less than half of this, and the remainder is unexplained. The sample yields about 44,000 clones; 65% to 85% were counted once. The top ten clonotypes cover approximately 7.5% of the sample. This specimen was CD4+ or CD8+ T cells sorted from blood, taken in a trial of the OX40 agonist ivuxolimab. The receptors here all came from an adult with an advanced solid tumor such as melanoma, head and neck, liver or kidney cancer.

The V gene is TRBV7-2, the J gene TRBJ2-1, with D perhaps matching TRBD2 (6 bases). Trimming took 1 base from V and 2 from J, leaving 9 bases between them. Germline V lookup: CDR1 SGHTA, CDR2 FQGNSA. The CDR3 covers 15 residues. The CDR3 loop is CASSLDGGTYNEQFF. In DNA form, the CDR3 reads TGTGCCAGCAGCTTAGATGGGGGGACCTACAATGAGCAGTTCTTC.

This clone was counted a few times. The chain couples TRBV10-1 to TRBJ2-5; D gene uncertain. Germline V gives CDR1 WNHNN, CDR2 SYGVQD (reference sequence). Trimming removed 0 bases from V and 1 base from J, with 3 bases in between. CDR3 length: 13 amino acids. The CDR3 DNA is TGCGCCAGCAGTGAGTCGCTCCAAGAGACCCAGTACTTC. As protein: CASSESLQETQYF.

A single count supports this clone. CDR3 protein: CSVRQISKNIQYF. The DNA of the CDR3 is TGCAGCGTCCGGCAGATATCAAAAAACATTCAGTACTTC. The chain links TRBV29-1 to TRBJ2-4, with D hard to call. V gave up 6 bases and J gave up 4 bases, with 13 bases separating them. Germline loops: CDR1 SQVTM, CDR2 ANQGSEA. This CDR3 has 13 residues.